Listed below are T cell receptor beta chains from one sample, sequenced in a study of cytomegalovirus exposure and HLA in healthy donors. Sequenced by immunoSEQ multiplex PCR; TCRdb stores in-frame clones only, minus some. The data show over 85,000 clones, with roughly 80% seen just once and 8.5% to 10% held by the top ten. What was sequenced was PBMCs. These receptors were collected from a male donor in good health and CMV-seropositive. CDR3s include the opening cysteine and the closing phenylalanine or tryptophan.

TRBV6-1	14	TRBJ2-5	CASSAREAKSTQYF
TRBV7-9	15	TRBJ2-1	CASSLAGAYYNEQFF
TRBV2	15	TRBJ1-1	CASMGTGGINTEAFF
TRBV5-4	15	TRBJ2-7	CASSSPRQGAYEQYF
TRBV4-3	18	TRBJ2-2	CASSQDLGGGPDTGELFF
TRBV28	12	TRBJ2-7	CASGLKIGEQYF
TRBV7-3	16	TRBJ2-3	CASSPTPDTSTDTQYF
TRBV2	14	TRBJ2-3	CASSEATPRVAGYF
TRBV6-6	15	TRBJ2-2	CASSLLGGEIGELFF
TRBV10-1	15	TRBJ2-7	CASSESGDSSYEQYF
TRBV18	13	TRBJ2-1	CASSLGGLREQFF
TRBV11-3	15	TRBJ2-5	CASSLGLAAGETQYF
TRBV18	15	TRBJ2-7	CASSPSGLASYEQYF
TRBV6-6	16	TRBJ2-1	CASIESGAGVGNEQFF
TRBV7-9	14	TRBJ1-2	CASSLAEGGTGYTF
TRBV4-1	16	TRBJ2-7	CASSQQPRQGSREQYF
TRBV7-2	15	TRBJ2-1	CASSPGTSGSNEQFF
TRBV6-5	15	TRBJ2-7	CASSMPGRVPYEQYF
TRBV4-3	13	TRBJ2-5	CASSQGRVETQYF
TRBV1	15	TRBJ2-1	CTSSLGSPSYNEQFF
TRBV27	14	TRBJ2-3	CASSLLVAGRTQYF
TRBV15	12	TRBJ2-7	CATSRAGEEQYF
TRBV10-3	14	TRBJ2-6	CAINGESGANGLTF
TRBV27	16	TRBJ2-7	CASSPLLAGGVYEQYF
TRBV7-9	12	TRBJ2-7	CSSSSLFHEQYF
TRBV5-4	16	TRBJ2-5	CASSPGGLAGRETQYF
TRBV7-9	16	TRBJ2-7	CSSSPQFSGGSYEQYF